This entry lists 9 T cell receptor beta chains sequenced from one sample in a study of cytomegalovirus exposure and HLA in healthy donors. This PCR relied on a set of 60 Vbeta primers and 13 Jbeta primers. Clones were read by immunoSEQ multiplex PCR, and TCRdb kept only the in-frame ones, dropping some. The repertoire has approximately 140,000 clones, roughly 77% of them found once; the top ten carry 3.5% to 4.5%. The specimen sequenced was PBMCs. These TCRs come from a human donor in good health.

This chain links TRBV14 with TRBJ1-6, with TRBD1 as a possible D gene (6 bases). CDR3 length equals 15 residues. Germline CDR1 SGHDN, CDR2 FVKESK. Trimming took off 1 base at V and 9 bases at J, with 13 bases between the two ends. CDR3 DNA sequence: TGTGCCAGCAGCCAAGGGGGGCAGGTCGCTTCACCCCTCCACTTT. It codes for CASSQGGQVASPLHF.

This chain joins TRBV14 and TRBJ2-7, with D possibly TRBD2 on 5 matching bases. CDR3 length: 12 residues. Germline V CDR1 and CDR2: SGHDN, FVKESK. Trimming left V 2 bases short and J 6 bases short, with 8 bases between. The CDR3: CASSQLATEQYF. Here the CDR3 DNA reads TGTGCCAGCAGCCAATTAGCGACCGAGCAGTACTTC.

The chain employs TRBV13 and TRBJ2-1; D is possibly TRBD2 (5 bases). Trimming removed 5 bases from V and 9 bases from J, with 20 bases in between. The germline CDR1 and CDR2 sequences are PRHDT and FYEKMQ (reference sequence). This CDR3 comprises 15 residues. CDR3 sequence: CASSPPDSLGGEQFF. In DNA, the CDR3 is TGTGCCAGCAGCCCGCCGGACTCTTTAGGCGGTGAGCAGTTCTTC.

V gene TRBV15 combines with J gene TRBJ1-2; D call uncertain. Per germline, CDR1 LNHNV and CDR2 YYDKDF (reference sequence). Trimming removed 0 bases at V and 2 bases at J, with 10 bases between. The CDR3 loop spans 15 amino acids. CDR3 in DNA: TGTGCCACCAGCAGAGATCAAGGAGTGAACTATGGCTACACCTTC. Translation: CATSRDQGVNYGYTF.

About this clone itself: The junction departs from germline at one end; a sequencing error may be responsible. V is TRBV7-9 and J is TRBJ1-1, with TRBD1 as a possible D gene (5 bases). The germline CDR1 and CDR2 sequences are SEHNR and FQNEAQ (reference sequence). The CDR3 length is 12 residues. In DNA, the CDR3 is TGTTCCAGCAGCTGGTCAGGGTCTGAAGCTTTCTTT. Amino acids: CSSSWSGSEAFF. The full variable domain, rest sourced from reference TRBV7-9 and TRBJ1-1, is DTGVSQNPRHKITKRGQNVTFRCDPISEHNRLYWYRQTLGQGPEFLTYFQNEAQLEKSRLLSDRFSAERPKGSFSTLEIQRTEQGDSAMYLCSSSWSGSEAFFGQGTRLTVV.

The chain links TRBV6-6 to TRBJ2-7; D gene uncertain. CDR3 size: 14 residues. The germline V gene encodes CDR1 MNHNY and CDR2 SVGAGI (reference sequence). V shed 5 bases and J shed 6 bases, with 17 bases lying between them. In DNA, the CDR3 is TGTGCCAGCAGTACCCGCGGCGGAATACGCGAGCAGTACTTC. Its protein product is CASSTRGGIREQYF.

This clone was counted a few times. The chain carries TRBV5-5 and TRBJ2-7; D possibly corresponds to TRBD2 (5 bases). CDR1 and CDR2 (germline): SGHKS, YYEKEE (reference sequence). With 4 bases removed from V and 5 bases from J, the gap between germline ends came to 10 bases. CDR3 length: 12 residues. The CDR3 loop is CASSRTRHEQYF. CDR3 DNA sequence: TGTGCCAGCAGCCGTACTAGGCACGAGCAGTACTTC.

This sequence joins TRBV10-2 and TRBJ2-7; D possibly corresponds to TRBD1 (5 bases). The CDR3 is 13 residues long. CDR1 is WSHSY and CDR2 is SAAADI in the germline V gene. Deletions cut 0 bases from V and 2 bases from J, with 5 bases between. The CDR3 region is CASSESGAYEQYF. Written as DNA, the CDR3 is TGCGCCAGCAGTGAGTCAGGGGCCTACGAGCAGTACTTC.

CDR3 DNA: TGTGCCAGCAGTCCCGGACTAGCGGGGCCGAACACCGGGGAGCTGTTTTTT. This translates into CASSPGLAGPNTGELFF. The chain links TRBV7-9 to TRBJ2-2, with 12 bases matching TRBD2. The CDR3 extends over 17 amino acids. The junction had 5 bases not matched to a gene; V was cut back by 6 bases and J by 0 bases. Per germline, CDR1 SEHNR and CDR2 FQNEAQ (reference sequence).